Sequencing of this T cell receptor (beta chain) was carried out in a study of identifying expanded T cells in peripheral blood. Concerning this clone itself: The antigen is not known.

Collection occurred without any documented infections or immune events in donors. The data were produced by immunoSEQ multiplex PCR, yet TCRdb's version contains in-frame clones alone and is incomplete. The profile covers more than 85,000 clones, with about 87% appearing a single time and less than 15% taken by the ten largest. Germline V gene sequence: CDR1 MDHEN, CDR2 SYDVKM. V gave up 4 bases and J gave up 9 bases, with 22 bases separating them. This CDR3 has 16 amino acids. Broader study findings: Variance in clone template counts between roughly two-week samples significantly increased with total template count across all healthy donors. Over two and four weeks, about 15 and 19 clones changed, versus around 1.3 between replicates.

The chain uses TRBV28 and TRBJ2-1; maybe TRBD2 (5 bases). The TCR was taken from a person aged 18 to 70 in good health. Specimen: blood. As DNA, the CDR3 is TGTGCCAGCAGTTCAGGACTCTCTTCCTGGATCAGTGAGCAGTTCTTC. As protein: CASSSGLSSWISEQFF.